Each of the 6 T cell receptor beta chains below was sequenced from the same sample in a study of CD8+ T cells in alopecia areata. Extracted RNA was reverse transcribed, and the resulting cDNA served as sequencing template. This table comes from immunoSEQ multiplex PCR, and its TCRdb copy is limited to in-frame clones, with some not included. The sample records approximately 140,000 clones, roughly 82% being singletons. Documented treatment: oral pan-JAK inhibitor, 5-10 mg twice daily. Sequenced here: CD8+ T cells sorted from blood, sampled at week 4, from a patient treated with tofacitinib. Receptors were obtained from a human donor with alopecia areata.

In its sample, this clone was seen a few times. V usage is TRBV15 and J usage is TRBJ1-2; D is unresolved. CDR1 is LNHNV and CDR2 is YYDKDF in the germline V gene (reference sequence). V shed 3 bases and J shed 6 bases, with 14 bases lying between them. There are 14 residues in the CDR3. The CDR3 region has the DNA TGTGCCACCAGCAGCACTACGGGCCGCGATGGCTACACCTTC. Translated: CATSSTTGRDGYTF. Using reference TRBV15 and TRBJ1-2 for the parts outside the CDR3, the full variable domain is DAMVIQNPRYQVTQFGKPVTLSCSQTLNHNVMYWYQQKSSQAPKLLFHYYDKDFNNEADTPDNFQSRRPNTSFCFLDIRSPGLGDTAMYLCATSSTTGRDGYTFGSGTRLTVV.

This rearrangement joins TRBV19 to TRBJ2-7; D unclear. V lost 2 bases to trimming and J lost 0 bases, with 8 bases between them. The CDR3 consists of 14 residues. The germline CDR1 and CDR2 sequences are LNHDA and SQIVND (reference sequence). CDR3 amino acids: CASSISRTSYEQYF. CDR3 DNA: TGTGCCAGTAGTATATCACGGACCTCCTACGAGCAGTACTTC.

This rearrangement joins TRBV27 to TRBJ1-1; D is perhaps TRBD1 (6 bases). V was pared by 5 bases and J by 11 bases, with 18 bases between. The CDR3 is 13 amino acids. Germline CDR1 MNHEY, CDR2 SMNVEV (reference sequence). DNA for the CDR3: TGTGCCAGCAGTACAGGGACGAGCCTTGGGGCTTTCTTT. Its protein product is CASSTGTSLGAFF.

V and J are TRBV4-1 and TRBJ2-7; 8 nucleotides align to TRBD1. Trimming at V came to 4 bases and at J to 1 base, leaving 6 bases not matched to a gene. Germline CDR1 and CDR2: MGHRA and YSYEKL. The CDR3 covers 15 residues. The CDR3 sequence is CASSPQDRESYEQYF. CDR3 nucleotide sequence: TGCGCCAGCAGCCCCCAGGACAGGGAATCCTACGAGCAGTACTTC.

The chain joins TRBV7-6 to TRBJ2-7, with unresolved D. Germline V gene sequence: CDR1 SGHVS, CDR2 FNYEAQ. V was cut by 6 bases and J by 3 bases, with 15 bases left in between. The CDR3 is 14 amino acids. The CDR3 DNA reads TGTGCCAGCAGTCCCCCTGACATGCTCTACGAGCAGTACTTC. Translating gives CASSPPDMLYEQYF.

This chain joins TRBV5-1 and TRBJ2-7, with D tentatively TRBD1 (5 bases). V was shortened by 2 bases and J by 5 bases, with 8 bases between the two germline ends. The CDR3 loop spans 12 amino acids. Germline assignment: CDR1 SGHRS and CDR2 YFSETQ. The CDR3 region is CASSFREHEQYF. The CDR3, as DNA: TGCGCCAGCAGCTTCAGGGAACACGAGCAGTACTTC.